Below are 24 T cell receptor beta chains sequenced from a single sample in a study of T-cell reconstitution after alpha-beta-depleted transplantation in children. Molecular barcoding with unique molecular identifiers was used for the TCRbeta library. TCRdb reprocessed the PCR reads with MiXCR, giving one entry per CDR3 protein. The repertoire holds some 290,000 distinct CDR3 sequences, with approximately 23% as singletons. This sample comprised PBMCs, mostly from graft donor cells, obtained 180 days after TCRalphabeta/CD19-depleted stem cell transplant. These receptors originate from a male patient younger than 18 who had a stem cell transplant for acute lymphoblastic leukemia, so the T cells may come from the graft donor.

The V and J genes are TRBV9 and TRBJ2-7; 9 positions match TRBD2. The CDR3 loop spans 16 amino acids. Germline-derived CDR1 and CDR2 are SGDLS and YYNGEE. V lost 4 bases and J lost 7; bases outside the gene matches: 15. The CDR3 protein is CASSPAGGGVAGEQYF. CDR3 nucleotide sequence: TGTGCCAGCAGCCCCGCGGGGGGGGGAGTGGCGGGGGAGCAGTACTTC.

The CDR3 here is CASSLAGTYGYTF. The DNA for the CDR3 is TGTGCCAGCAGTCTGGCCGGGACCTATGGCTACACCTTC. The V and J genes are TRBV6-1 and TRBJ1-2; TRBD1 might be the D (5 bases). V shed 5 bases and J shed 4 bases, with 11 bases lying between them. The CDR3 sequence is 13 residues long. Looked up from germline, CDR1 is MNHNS and CDR2 is SASEGT.

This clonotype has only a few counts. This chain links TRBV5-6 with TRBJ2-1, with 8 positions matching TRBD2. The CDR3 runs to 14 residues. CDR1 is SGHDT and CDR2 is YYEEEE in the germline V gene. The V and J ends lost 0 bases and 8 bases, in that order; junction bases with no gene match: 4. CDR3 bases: TGTGCCAGCAGCTTGGGACTAGCGAGGGATGAGCAGTTCTTC. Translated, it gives CASSLGLARDEQFF. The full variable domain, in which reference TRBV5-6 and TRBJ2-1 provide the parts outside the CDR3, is DAGVTQSPTHLIKTRGQQVTLRCSPKSGHDTVSWYQQALGQGPQFIFQYYEEEERQRGNFPDRFSGHQFPNYSSELNVNALLLGDSALYLCASSLGLARDEQFFGPGTRLTVL.

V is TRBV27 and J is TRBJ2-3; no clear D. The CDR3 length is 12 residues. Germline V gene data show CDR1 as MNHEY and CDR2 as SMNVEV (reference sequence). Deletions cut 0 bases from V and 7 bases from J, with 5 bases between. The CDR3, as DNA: TGTGCCAGCAGTTTATCAGGGAATACGCAGTATTTT. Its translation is CASSLSGNTQYF.

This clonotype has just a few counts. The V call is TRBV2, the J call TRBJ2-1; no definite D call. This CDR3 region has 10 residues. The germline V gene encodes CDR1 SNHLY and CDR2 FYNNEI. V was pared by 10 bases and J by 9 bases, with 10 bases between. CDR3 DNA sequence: TGTGCCACGCTGGCCGGTGAGCAGTTCTTC. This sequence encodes CATLAGEQFF.

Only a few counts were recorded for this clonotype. The CDR3 sequence: CASSQGFGGYEKLFF. The CDR3 bases are TGCGCCAGCAGCCAAGGGTTTGGGGGATACGAAAAACTGTTTTTT. The genes are TRBV4-1 and TRBJ1-4; D possibly corresponds to TRBD1 (5 bases). The V gene lost 1 base and the J gene lost 8 bases, with 14 bases spanning the gap. The CDR3 has 15 amino acids. Looked up from germline, CDR1 is MGHRA and CDR2 is YSYEKL.

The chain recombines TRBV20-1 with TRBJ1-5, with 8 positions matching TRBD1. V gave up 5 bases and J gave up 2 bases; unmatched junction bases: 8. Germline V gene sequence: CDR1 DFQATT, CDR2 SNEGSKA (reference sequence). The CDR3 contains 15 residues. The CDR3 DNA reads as TGCAGTGCTTCCCTCACAGGGGGTGGCAATCAGCCCCAGCATTTT. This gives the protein CSASLTGGGNQPQHF.

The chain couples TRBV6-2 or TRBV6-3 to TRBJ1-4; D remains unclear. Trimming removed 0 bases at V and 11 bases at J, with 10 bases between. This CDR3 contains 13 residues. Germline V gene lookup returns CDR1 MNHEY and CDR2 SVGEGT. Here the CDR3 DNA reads TGTGCCAGCAGTTACTCGAAAACCAGCAAACTGTTTTTT. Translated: CASSYSKTSKLFF.

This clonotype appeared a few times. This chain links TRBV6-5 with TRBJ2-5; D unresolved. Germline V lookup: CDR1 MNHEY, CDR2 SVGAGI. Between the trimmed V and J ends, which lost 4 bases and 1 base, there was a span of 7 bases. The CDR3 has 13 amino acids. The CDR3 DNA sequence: TGTGCCAGCAGTTGGGGTTTCCAAGAGACCCAGTACTTC. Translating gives CASSWGFQETQYF.

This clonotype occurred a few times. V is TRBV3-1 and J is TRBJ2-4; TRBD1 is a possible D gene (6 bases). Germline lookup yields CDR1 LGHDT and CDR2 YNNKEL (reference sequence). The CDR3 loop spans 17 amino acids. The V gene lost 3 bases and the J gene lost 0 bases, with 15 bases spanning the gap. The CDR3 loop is CASSHIQGLGAKNIQYF. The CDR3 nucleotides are TGTGCCAGCAGCCACATACAGGGCCTAGGAGCCAAAAACATTCAGTACTTC.

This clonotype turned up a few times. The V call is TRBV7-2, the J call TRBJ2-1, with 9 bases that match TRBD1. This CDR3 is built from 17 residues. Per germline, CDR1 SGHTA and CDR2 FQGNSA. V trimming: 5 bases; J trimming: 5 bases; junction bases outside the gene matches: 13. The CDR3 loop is CASSPFPGQGLNNEQFF. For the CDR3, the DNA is TGTGCCAGCAGCCCCTTCCCGGGACAGGGATTAAACAATGAGCAGTTCTTC.

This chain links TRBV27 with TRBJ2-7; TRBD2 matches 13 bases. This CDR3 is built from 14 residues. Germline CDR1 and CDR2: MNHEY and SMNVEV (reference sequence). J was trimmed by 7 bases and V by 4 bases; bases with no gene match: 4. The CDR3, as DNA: TGTGCCAGCAGTTCGGGACTAGCGGGATTGGAGCAGTACTTC. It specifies CASSSGLAGLEQYF.

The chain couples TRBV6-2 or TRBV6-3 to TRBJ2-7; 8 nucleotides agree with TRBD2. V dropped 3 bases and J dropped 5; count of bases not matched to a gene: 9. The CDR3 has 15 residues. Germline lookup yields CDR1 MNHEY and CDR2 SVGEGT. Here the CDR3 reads CASSYESGSKHEQYF. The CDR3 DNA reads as TGTGCCAGCAGTTATGAGAGCGGGAGTAAGCACGAGCAGTACTTC.

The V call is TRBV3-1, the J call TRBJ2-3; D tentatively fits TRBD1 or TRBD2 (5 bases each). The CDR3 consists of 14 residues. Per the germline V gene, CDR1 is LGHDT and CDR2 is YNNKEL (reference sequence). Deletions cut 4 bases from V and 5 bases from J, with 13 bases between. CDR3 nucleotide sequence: TGTGCCAGCAGCCCAGTAGTGGGGGAAGATACGCAGTATTTT. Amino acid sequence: CASSPVVGEDTQYF.

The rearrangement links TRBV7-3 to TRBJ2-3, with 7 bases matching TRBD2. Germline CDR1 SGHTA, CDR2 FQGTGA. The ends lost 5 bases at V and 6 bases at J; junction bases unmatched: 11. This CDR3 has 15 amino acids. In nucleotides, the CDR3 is TGTGCCAGCAGCCCCAGGACTAGATCTGGCGATACGCAGTATTTT. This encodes CASSPRTRSGDTQYF.

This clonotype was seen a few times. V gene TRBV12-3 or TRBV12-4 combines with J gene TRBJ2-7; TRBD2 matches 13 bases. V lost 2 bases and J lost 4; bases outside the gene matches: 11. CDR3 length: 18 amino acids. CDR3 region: CASSLRVGLAGVRYEQYF. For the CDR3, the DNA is TGTGCCAGCAGTTTAAGGGTAGGACTAGCGGGAGTTCGATACGAGCAGTACTTC.

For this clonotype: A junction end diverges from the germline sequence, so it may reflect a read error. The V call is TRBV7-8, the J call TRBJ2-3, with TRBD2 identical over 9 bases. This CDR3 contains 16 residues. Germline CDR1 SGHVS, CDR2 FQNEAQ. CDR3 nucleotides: TGTACCAGCAGTAGCGGGAGTTACCTCAGCACAGATACGCAGTATTTT. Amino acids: CTSSSGSYLSTDTQYF. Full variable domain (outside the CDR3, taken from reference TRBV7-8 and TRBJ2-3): GAGVSQSPRYKVAKRGQDVALRCDPISGHVSLFWYQQALGQGPEFLTYFQNEAQLDKSGLPSDRFFAERPEGSVSTLKIQRTQQEDSAVYLCTSSSGSYLSTDTQYFGPGTRLTVL.

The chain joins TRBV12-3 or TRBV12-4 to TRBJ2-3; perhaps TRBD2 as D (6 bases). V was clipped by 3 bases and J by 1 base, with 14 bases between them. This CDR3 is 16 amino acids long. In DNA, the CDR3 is TGTGCCAGCAGTTTCCCGGGGGAGGTTGGCACAGATACGCAGTATTTT. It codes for CASSFPGEVGTDTQYF.

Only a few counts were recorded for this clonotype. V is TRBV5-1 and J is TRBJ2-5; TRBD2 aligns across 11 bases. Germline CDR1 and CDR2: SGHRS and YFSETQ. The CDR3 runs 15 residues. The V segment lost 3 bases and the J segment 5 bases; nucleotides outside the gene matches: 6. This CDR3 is CASSWKLAGDETQYF. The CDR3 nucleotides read TGCGCCAGCAGCTGGAAACTAGCGGGAGATGAGACCCAGTACTTC.

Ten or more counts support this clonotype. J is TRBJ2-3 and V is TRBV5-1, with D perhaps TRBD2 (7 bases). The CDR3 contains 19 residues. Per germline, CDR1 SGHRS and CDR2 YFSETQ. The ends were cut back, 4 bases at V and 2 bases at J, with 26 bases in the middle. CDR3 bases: TGCGCCAGCAGCCGACTAGGGGGTCGCCCCGGGACTAACACAGATACGCAGTATTTT. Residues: CASSRLGGRPGTNTDTQYF.

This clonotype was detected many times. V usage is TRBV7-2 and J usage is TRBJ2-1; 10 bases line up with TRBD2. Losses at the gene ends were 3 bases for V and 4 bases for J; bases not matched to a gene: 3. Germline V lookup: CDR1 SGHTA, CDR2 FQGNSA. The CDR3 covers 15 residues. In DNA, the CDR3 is TGTGCCAGCAGCTTGAGGACTAGCGGATACAATGAGCAGTTCTTC. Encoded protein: CASSLRTSGYNEQFF.

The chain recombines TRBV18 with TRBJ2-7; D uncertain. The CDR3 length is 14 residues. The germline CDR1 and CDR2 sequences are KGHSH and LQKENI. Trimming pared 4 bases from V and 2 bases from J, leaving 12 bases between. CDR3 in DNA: TGTGCCAGCTCACATAGGACGGAGACCTACGAGCAGTACTTC. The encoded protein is CASSHRTETYEQYF. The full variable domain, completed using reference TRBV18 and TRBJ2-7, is NAGVMQNPRHLVRRRGQEARLRCSPMKGHSHVYWYRQLPEEGLKFMVYLQKENIIDESGMPKERFSAEFPKEGPSILRIQQVVRGDSAAYFCASSHRTETYEQYFGPGTRLTVT.

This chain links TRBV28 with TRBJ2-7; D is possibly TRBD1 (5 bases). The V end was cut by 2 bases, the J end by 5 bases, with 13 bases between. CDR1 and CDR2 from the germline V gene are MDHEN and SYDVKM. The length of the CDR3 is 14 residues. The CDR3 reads CASSLLRESHEQYF. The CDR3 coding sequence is TGTGCCAGCAGTTTACTCAGGGAATCCCACGAGCAGTACTTC.

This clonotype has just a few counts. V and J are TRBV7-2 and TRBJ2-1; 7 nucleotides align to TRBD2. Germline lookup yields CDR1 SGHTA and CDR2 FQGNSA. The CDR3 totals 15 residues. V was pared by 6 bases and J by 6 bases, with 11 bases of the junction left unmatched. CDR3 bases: TGTGCCAGCAGTTTCCCGGGACTAAATCGCAATGAGCAGTTCTTC. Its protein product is CASSFPGLNRNEQFF.